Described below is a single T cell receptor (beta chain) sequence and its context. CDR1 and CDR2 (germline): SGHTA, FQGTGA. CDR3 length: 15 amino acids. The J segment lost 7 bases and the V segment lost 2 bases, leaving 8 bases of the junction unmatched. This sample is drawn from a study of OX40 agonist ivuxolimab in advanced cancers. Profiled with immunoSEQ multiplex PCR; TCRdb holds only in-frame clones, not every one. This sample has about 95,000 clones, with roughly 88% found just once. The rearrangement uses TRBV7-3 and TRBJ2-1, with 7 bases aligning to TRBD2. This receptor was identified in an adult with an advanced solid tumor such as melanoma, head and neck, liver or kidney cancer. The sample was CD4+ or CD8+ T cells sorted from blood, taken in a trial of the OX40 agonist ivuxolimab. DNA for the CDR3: TGTGCCAGCAGCTTATGGGAGGGCCTGGGGAATGAGCAGTTCTTC. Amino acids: CASSLWEGLGNEQFF.